The clone carrying this T cell receptor beta chain has a single count. What it binds is unknown. The data originate from a study of cytomegalovirus exposure and HLA in healthy donors. Study at large: Later analysis reported that the roughly 120 validation repertoires shared the platform of the approximately 690 first-cohort repertoires. Study observations and caveats: Some public TCRs appeared in many individuals, while most sequences were rare. The study listed about 150 cytomegalovirus-associated TCR beta chains.

Assay used: immunoSEQ multiplex PCR; TCRdb lists only in-frame clones, some missing. The table shows some 170,000 clones, with 80% to 90% occurring only once. The CDR3 runs 16 residues. Trimming stripped 0 bases from V and 4 bases from J, with 10 bases between. Germline lookup yields CDR1 SNHLY and CDR2 FYNNEI. The clonotype comes from a woman in her 30s in good health and CMV-seronegative. The V call is TRBV2, the J call TRBJ2-6, with D hard to call. Sequences were obtained from PBMCs. CDR3 DNA: TGTGCCAGCAGTGAAGCGCGGCTTGGGGGGGCCAACGTCCTGACTTTC. Its protein is CASSEARLGGANVLTF. Variable domain in full (rest from reference TRBV2 and TRBJ2-6): EPEVTQTPSHQVTQMGQEVILRCVPISNHLYFYWYRQILGQKVEFLVSFYNNEISEKSEIFDDQFSVERPDGSNFTLKIRSTKLEDSAMYFCASSEARLGGANVLTFGAGSRLTVL.